The rows below give T cell receptor beta chains drawn from one sample of a study of cytomegalovirus exposure and HLA in healthy donors. Libraries were prepared by immunoSEQ multiplex PCR; TCRdb keeps only in-frame clonotypes and omits some of them. The table lists 55,000 to 80,000 clones, approximately 95% of them singletons. The specimen was PBMCs. The receptor set was obtained from a woman aged 18-29 years in good health and CMV-seropositive. CDR3s include the opening cysteine and the closing phenylalanine or tryptophan. The D gene is left open where the match is weak.

d_call j_call v_call cdr3_aa cdr3_nt
. TRBJ1-3 TRBV5-1 CASSRGSGNTIYF TGCGCCAGCAGCCGGGGGTCTGGAAACACCATATATTTT
TRBD2 TRBJ2-5 TRBV27 CASSSRLAGGQETQYF TGTGCCAGCAGTTCCAGACTAGCGGGGGGCCAAGAGACCCAGTACTTC
. TRBJ2-5 TRBV11-2 CASSLILVSLRTQYF TGTGCCAGCAGCTTAATACTTGTTTCGTTGAGGACCCAGTACTTC
. TRBJ2-7 TRBV5-4 CASSSGRGGSGSYEQYF TGTGCCAGCAGCTCGGGCAGGGGTGGTAGCGGGTCCTACGAGCAGTACTTC
. TRBJ2-1 TRBV7-9 CASSPAWGDRNEQFF TGTGCCAGCAGCCCTGCTTGGGGGGACAGAAATGAGCAGTTCTTC
TRBD1 TRBJ2-5 TRBV6-1 CASMRTGKETQYF TGTGCCAGCATGCGGACAGGGAAAGAGACCCAGTACTTC
TRBD2 TRBJ2-1 TRBV6-6 CASIRGEYNEQFF TGTGCCAGCATTCGGGGGGAGTACAATGAGCAGTTCTTC
. TRBJ2-5 TRBV7-7 CASSLTGAQGETQYF TGTGCTAGCAGCTTAACCGGGGCCCAGGGGGAGACCCAGTACTTC
TRBD1 TRBJ1-6 TRBV27 CASSPRPDRDSPLHF TGTGCCAGCAGTCCCCGCCCGGACAGGGACTCACCCCTCCACTTT
TRBD2 TRBJ2-7 TRBV7-2 CATGGLAGEVQYF TGTGCCACCGGCGGACTAGCGGGAGAGGTACAGTACTTC
. TRBJ1-2 TRBV6-1 CASSGFQGNYGYTF TGTGCCAGCAGTGGATTCCAGGGAAACTATGGCTACACCTTC
TRBD1 TRBJ2-7 TRBV18 CASSRPGQAYEQYF TGTGCCAGCTCACGGCCGGGACAGGCCTACGAGCAGTACTTC
. TRBJ2-1 TRBV29-1 CSAPVLSYNEQFF TGCAGCGCCCCGGTGCTTTCCTACAATGAGCAGTTCTTC
. TRBJ1-5 TRBV28 CASSSDQPQHF TGTGCCAGCAGTTCGGATCAGCCCCAGCATTTT
. TRBJ2-2 TRBV30 CAWSPSGTGELFF TGTGCCTGGAGCCCCTCGGGTACCGGGGAGCTGTTTTTT
. TRBJ2-5 TRBV5-6 CASSLAVETQYF TGTGCCAGCAGCTTGGCCGTAGAGACCCAGTACTTC
TRBD2 TRBJ2-1 TRBV4-1 CASSQVFPSGSSYNEQFF TGCGCCAGCAGCCAAGTGTTCCCTAGCGGGTCCTCCTACAATGAGCAGTTCTTC
. TRBJ1-3 TRBV7-6 CASSLRLPTVESAHSGNTIYF TGTGCCAGCAGCTTAAGGCTTCCGACTGTGGAAAGTGCCCACTCTGGAAACACCATATATTTT
TRBD1 TRBJ1-5 TRBV4-1 CASSPTTGVNQPQHF TGCGCCAGCAGCCCGACGACAGGGGTTAATCAGCCCCAGCATTTT
TRBD1 TRBJ1-6 TRBV28 CASSLISGGSPLHF TGTGCCAGCAGTTTAATATCAGGGGGTTCACCCCTCCACTTT